This T cell receptor (beta chain) was sequenced for a study of blood T cells in healthy people across ages. This clonotype was picked up many times. Its antigen is unknown. A second PCR of 7 to 11 cycles used a sample-barcoded 5' primer and a J-beta primer mix. Via MiXCR, TCRdb re-called the 5' RACE reads, giving one row per CDR3 protein. This table has some 1.7 million distinct CDR3 sequences, over 25% appearing once. Study-wide results and caveats: Across the age range, TCR beta diversity per million T cells fell in a roughly linear way.

This clonotype was obtained from a woman in her 30s in good health. Sequencing was carried out using blood.

Here the CDR3 reads CSVAGGGASDSGANVLTF. The DNA for the CDR3 is TGCAGCGTTGCCGGAGGGGGGGCCTCCGACTCTGGGGCCAACGTCCTGACTTTC. V is TRBV29-1 and J is TRBJ2-6; D is perhaps TRBD2 (7 bases). This CDR3 has 18 amino acids. Trimming left V 4 bases short and J 0 bases short, with 19 bases between. Looked up from germline, CDR1 is SQVTM and CDR2 is ANQGSEA. Full variable domain (missing parts from reference TRBV29-1 and TRBJ2-6): SAVISQKPSRDICQRGTSLTIQCQVDSQVTMMFWYRQQPGQSLTLIATANQGSEATYESGFVIDKFPISRPNLTFSTLTVSNMSPEDSSIYLCSVAGGGASDSGANVLTFGAGSRLTVL.